The 14 T cell receptor beta chains below all came from one sample that was sequenced in a study of blood T cells in healthy people across ages. The authors ran a second PCR of roughly 6 to 12 cycles using a sample-barcoded 5' primer and a J-beta primer mix. One entry per CDR3 protein results from TCRdb running MiXCR on the 5' RACE reads. Of about 1.6 million distinct CDR3 sequences in the sample, 34% are singletons; the top ten hold approximately 10%. What was sequenced was blood. These receptors were obtained from a young woman in good health.

The chain uses TRBV6-2 or TRBV6-3 and TRBJ2-1; 8 bases map to TRBD1. CDR1 and CDR2 from the germline V gene are MNHEY and SVGEGT. Losses at the gene ends were 2 bases for V and 8 bases for J; bases not matched to a gene: 8. This CDR3 has 15 residues. This chain's CDR3 is CASSYAGQGLDEQFF. Written as DNA, the CDR3 is TGTGCCAGCAGTTACGCCGGACAGGGTCTAGATGAGCAGTTCTTC.

The chain employs TRBV3-1 and TRBJ2-1; D is ambiguous. Trimming removed 1 base at V and 7 bases at J, with 8 bases between. The CDR3 runs to 13 residues. Germline V CDR1 and CDR2: LGHDT, YNNKEL (reference sequence). As DNA, the CDR3 is TGTGCCAGCAGCCAAGTTGATGAGAATGAGCAGTTCTTC. It translates to CASSQVDENEQFF.

This clonotype has at least ten counts. This chain joins TRBV7-9 and TRBJ1-2; the D is unclear. The CDR3 runs 11 residues. Germline CDR1 SEHNR, CDR2 FQNEAQ (reference sequence). Trimming removed 6 bases from V and 7 bases from J, with 9 bases in between. The CDR3 bases are TGTGCCAGCAGTTTCCGGGGTGGCTACACCTTC. Amino acid sequence: CASSFRGGYTF. The whole variable domain, remainder taken from reference TRBV7-9 and TRBJ1-2, is DTGVSQNPRHKITKRGQNVTFRCDPISEHNRLYWYRQTLGQGPEFLTYFQNEAQLEKSRLLSDRFSAERPKGSFSTLEIQRTEQGDSAMYLCASSFRGGYTFGSGTRLTVV.

In this sample, this clonotype turned up a few times. The chain recombines TRBV20-1 with TRBJ2-1; 10 bases are shared with TRBD2. Germline V gene data show CDR1 as DFQATT and CDR2 as SNEGSKA (reference sequence). The V gene end was trimmed by 5 bases and the J gene end by 5 bases; junction bases not matched to a gene: 9. This CDR3 spans 15 amino acids. This CDR3 reads CSALRGTSVNNEQFF. In DNA, the CDR3 is TGCAGTGCTCTCCGGGGGACTAGCGTAAACAATGAGCAGTTCTTC.

The chain uses TRBV5-1 and TRBJ2-2; perhaps TRBD1 as D (8 bases). The germline CDR1 and CDR2 sequences are SGHRS and YFSETQ. Trimming pared 2 bases from V and 0 bases from J, leaving 14 bases between. CDR3 length equals 17 residues. The CDR3 loop is CASSLQGGSSNTGELFF. The CDR3 DNA is TGCGCCAGCAGCTTACAGGGGGGGTCTTCGAACACCGGGGAGCTGTTTTTT.

The rearrangement uses TRBV20-1 and TRBJ2-1; TRBD2 agrees at 9 bases. The CDR3 has 16 amino acids. CDR1 and CDR2 from the germline V gene are DFQATT and SNEGSKA (reference sequence). The J segment lost 3 bases and the V segment lost 0 bases, leaving 6 bases of the junction unmatched. The CDR3 sequence: CSARDPETSGYNEQFF. The CDR3 nucleotides are TGCAGTGCTAGAGATCCGGAGACTAGCGGCTACAATGAGCAGTTCTTC.

This chain connects TRBV7-2 to TRBJ1-1, with 7 bases matching TRBD1. V shed 5 bases and J 5 bases; nucleotides not matched to a gene: 11. CDR1 and CDR2 (germline): SGHTA, FQGNSA. This CDR3 comprises 15 residues. CDR3 nucleotide sequence: TGTGCCAGCAGCGTGAGCACAGGGGTGGAAACTGAAGCTTTCTTT. Translation gives CASSVSTGVETEAFF.

In this sample, this clonotype turned up many times. The V call is TRBV10-3, the J call TRBJ2-5, with 10 bases matching TRBD2. V lost 4 bases and J lost 1; bases outside the gene matches: 3. The CDR3 has 15 residues. Germline CDR1 is ENHRY and CDR2 is SYGVKD. CDR3 bases: TGTGCCATCAGTGGTAGCGGGGGGCTCCAAGAGACCCAGTACTTC. It translates to CAISGSGGLQETQYF.

The V and J genes are TRBV30 and TRBJ2-7; D gene uncertain. The V gene lost 4 bases and the J gene lost 2 bases, with 6 bases spanning the gap. CDR3 length: 11 residues. Per germline, CDR1 GTSNPN and CDR2 SVGIG (reference sequence). The CDR3: CAWTDTYEQYF. The CDR3 coding sequence is TGTGCCTGGACCGACACCTACGAGCAGTACTTC. Full variable domain (outside the CDR3, taken from reference TRBV30 and TRBJ2-7): SQTIHQWPATLVQPVGSPLSLECTVEGTSNPNLYWYRQAAGRGLQLLFYSVGIGQISSEVPQNLSASRPQDRQFILSSKKLLLSDSGFYLCAWTDTYEQYFGPGTRLTVT.

The chain couples TRBV7-9 to TRBJ1-4; D remains unclear. V shed 1 base and J shed 9 bases, with 9 bases lying between them. Germline lookup yields CDR1 SEHNR and CDR2 FQNEAQ (reference sequence). CDR3 length: 13 residues. CDR3 nucleotides: TGTGCCAGCAGCTTAGGAACGGGAAAAAAACTGTTTTTT. It specifies CASSLGTGKKLFF.

This clonotype was observed a few times. This chain links TRBV29-1 with TRBJ2-1, with 13 bases aligning to TRBD2. Per the germline V gene, CDR1 is SQVTM and CDR2 is ANQGSEA. V shed 5 bases, J shed 8 bases, and the junction held 3 bases outside the gene matches. This CDR3 has 13 amino acids. Written as DNA, the CDR3 is TGCAGCGTTACTAGCGGGGGGGCCTATGAGCAGTTCTTC. It translates to CSVTSGGAYEQFF.

In its sample, this clonotype was seen a few times. This rearrangement joins TRBV20-1 to TRBJ2-7; 12 positions agree with TRBD2. Germline CDR1 and CDR2: DFQATT and SNEGSKA (reference sequence). CDR3 length equals 14 residues. Unmatched junction bases numbered 9, after V lost 6 bases and J lost 6 bases. DNA of the CDR3: TGCAGTGCCAGACTAGCGGGAGTTAAGAGCGAGCAGTACTTC. It yields the protein CSARLAGVKSEQYF.

This clonotype was found a few times. The J gene is TRBJ1-2, the V gene TRBV6-1, with D unclear. V lost 5 bases, J lost 5 bases, and 6 bases lay in between. CDR1 and CDR2 (germline): MNHNS, SASEGT. The CDR3 is 11 amino acids. Written as DNA, the CDR3 is TGTGCCAGCAGTATCGATTATGGCTACACCTTC. Translation gives CASSIDYGYTF.

In this sample, this clonotype turned up a few times. This sequence joins TRBV10-2 and TRBJ2-7; maybe TRBD2 (5 bases). The ends were cut back, 1 base at V and 3 bases at J, with 10 bases in the middle. Per germline, CDR1 WSHSY and CDR2 SAAADI. The CDR3 totals 14 residues. CDR3 loop: CASSEYQRNYEQYF. As DNA, the CDR3 is TGCGCCAGCAGTGAGTACCAGCGGAACTACGAGCAGTACTTC.